This paragraph covers one T cell receptor (beta chain) sequence. The antigen remains undetermined. Only in-frame clones appear in the TCRdb table, and some are missing; sequencing was by immunoSEQ multiplex PCR. The sample carries around 95,000 clones, over 75% recorded once. This sample is drawn from a study of identifying expanded T cells in peripheral blood. Germline assignment: CDR1 SGHRS and CDR2 YFSETQ. CDR3 size: 18 residues. J gave up 4 bases and V 1 base, and 13 bases lay outside the gene matches. Healthy donors had no documented immune events, such as infections, while sampled. Findings and limits, study-wide: Roughly 1.2 clones differed between technical replicates, versus approximately 17 and 20 over time. Approximately two-week clone count variance significantly increased as total template count grew.

Sequencing was carried out using blood. The chain couples TRBV5-1 to TRBJ2-3; 9 nucleotides align to TRBD2. This clonotype was sampled from a person aged 18-69 years in good health. CDR3 nucleotides: TGCGCCAGCAGCTTGAAGGCCCCCGGGACTAGCTATCCAGATACGCAGTATTTT. Its protein is CASSLKAPGTSYPDTQYF.